This T cell receptor beta chain was captured in a study of CD8 T cells in ankylosing spondylitis. Preparation of TCR beta libraries was done by quantitative 5'-RACE with molecular barcodes. TCRdb reanalysed the 5' RACE reads using MiXCR and keeps one entry per CDR3 protein. The sample yields hundreds of thousands of distinct CDR3 sequences, 10% to 15% seen once. Note on this clonotype: What it binds is not known.

CDR1 and CDR2 (germline): MNHEY, SVGEGT. V shed 6 bases and J 0 bases; nucleotides not matched to a gene: 7. The CDR3 totals 15 residues. Study-level findings and limits: There was a TCR beta motif, made of eight highly homologous variants, that appeared characteristic of ankylosing spondylitis blood. Disease-linked clones were CD8+ and relatively rare in peripheral blood.

The sequenced sample consisted of blood, either unsorted or a sorted T cell fraction (not recorded which). This chain links TRBV6-2 or TRBV6-3 with TRBJ2-5; 7 bases are shared with TRBD1. The receptor was isolated from a male donor with ankylosing spondylitis. CDR3 sequence reads: CASSYLGTDQETQYF. The CDR3 nucleotides read TGTGCCAGCAGCTATCTCGGGACAGACCAAGAGACCCAGTACTTC.